Described below is a single TCR beta chain sequence and its context. Its cognate antigen is unknown. The CDR3 loop spans 14 amino acids. CDR1 SGDLS and CDR2 YYNGEE come from the germline V gene. The libraries of TRB cDNA were prepared using 5' RACE with UMI labels. TCRdb reprocessed the 5' RACE reads and keeps a single row for each CDR3 protein, giving no DNA. Its clone listing holds approximately 140,000 distinct CDR3 sequences. Using triplicate sorts, some 300,000 cells were collected each time from every CD8+ T cell subset. This specimen belongs to a study of CXCR3-negative and CXCR3-positive naive CD8 T cells. General study results and limits: Naive cells that were CXCR3-negative or CXCR3-positive used TRBV-TRBJ genes alike, while memory cells diverged. Greater hydrophobicity was found in TRB CDR3s of CXCR3-positive naive cells than of CXCR3-negative naive cells.

This receptor was obtained from a human donor in good health. Some clones in this sample may be carry-over from other donors' samples. V is TRBV9 and J is TRBJ2-1. Sequenced: naive CXCR3+ CD8+ T cells from blood. Subset reported: CD45RO-CCR7+CD27+CD95- naive CD8+ T cells expressing CXCR3 (TNR3+). This chain's CDR3 is CATSAQGLGNEQFF.